This paragraph covers one TCR beta chain sequence. Its antigen is currently unknown. Added to each PCR by spiking were synthetic TCR analog templates. Assay used: immunoSEQ multiplex PCR; TCRdb lists only in-frame clones, some missing. The sample yields tens of thousands of clones, 70% to 90% seen once. The sample comes from a study of PD-L1 blockade in urothelial cancer. Study at large: As for prior chemotherapy regimens, patients had received 0 to 3.

Study-level results: Patients with below-median pretreatment blood clonality survived longer.

This CDR3 comprises 16 residues. Time point reported: pretreatment peripheral blood. The sample here was PBMCs, taken around atezolizumab (anti-PD-L1) treatment. The chain couples TRBV21-1 to TRBJ2-7; the DNA was not used to check the table's D call, TRBD1. TRBV21-1 is an annotated pseudogene. This receptor was taken from a man aged 55 to 69 with urothelial cancer. CDR3 nucleotide sequence: TGTGCCAGCAGCAAAGCGGGGAGAACAGGGGTGCACGAGCAGTACTTC. Its protein is CASSKAGRTGVHEQYF.